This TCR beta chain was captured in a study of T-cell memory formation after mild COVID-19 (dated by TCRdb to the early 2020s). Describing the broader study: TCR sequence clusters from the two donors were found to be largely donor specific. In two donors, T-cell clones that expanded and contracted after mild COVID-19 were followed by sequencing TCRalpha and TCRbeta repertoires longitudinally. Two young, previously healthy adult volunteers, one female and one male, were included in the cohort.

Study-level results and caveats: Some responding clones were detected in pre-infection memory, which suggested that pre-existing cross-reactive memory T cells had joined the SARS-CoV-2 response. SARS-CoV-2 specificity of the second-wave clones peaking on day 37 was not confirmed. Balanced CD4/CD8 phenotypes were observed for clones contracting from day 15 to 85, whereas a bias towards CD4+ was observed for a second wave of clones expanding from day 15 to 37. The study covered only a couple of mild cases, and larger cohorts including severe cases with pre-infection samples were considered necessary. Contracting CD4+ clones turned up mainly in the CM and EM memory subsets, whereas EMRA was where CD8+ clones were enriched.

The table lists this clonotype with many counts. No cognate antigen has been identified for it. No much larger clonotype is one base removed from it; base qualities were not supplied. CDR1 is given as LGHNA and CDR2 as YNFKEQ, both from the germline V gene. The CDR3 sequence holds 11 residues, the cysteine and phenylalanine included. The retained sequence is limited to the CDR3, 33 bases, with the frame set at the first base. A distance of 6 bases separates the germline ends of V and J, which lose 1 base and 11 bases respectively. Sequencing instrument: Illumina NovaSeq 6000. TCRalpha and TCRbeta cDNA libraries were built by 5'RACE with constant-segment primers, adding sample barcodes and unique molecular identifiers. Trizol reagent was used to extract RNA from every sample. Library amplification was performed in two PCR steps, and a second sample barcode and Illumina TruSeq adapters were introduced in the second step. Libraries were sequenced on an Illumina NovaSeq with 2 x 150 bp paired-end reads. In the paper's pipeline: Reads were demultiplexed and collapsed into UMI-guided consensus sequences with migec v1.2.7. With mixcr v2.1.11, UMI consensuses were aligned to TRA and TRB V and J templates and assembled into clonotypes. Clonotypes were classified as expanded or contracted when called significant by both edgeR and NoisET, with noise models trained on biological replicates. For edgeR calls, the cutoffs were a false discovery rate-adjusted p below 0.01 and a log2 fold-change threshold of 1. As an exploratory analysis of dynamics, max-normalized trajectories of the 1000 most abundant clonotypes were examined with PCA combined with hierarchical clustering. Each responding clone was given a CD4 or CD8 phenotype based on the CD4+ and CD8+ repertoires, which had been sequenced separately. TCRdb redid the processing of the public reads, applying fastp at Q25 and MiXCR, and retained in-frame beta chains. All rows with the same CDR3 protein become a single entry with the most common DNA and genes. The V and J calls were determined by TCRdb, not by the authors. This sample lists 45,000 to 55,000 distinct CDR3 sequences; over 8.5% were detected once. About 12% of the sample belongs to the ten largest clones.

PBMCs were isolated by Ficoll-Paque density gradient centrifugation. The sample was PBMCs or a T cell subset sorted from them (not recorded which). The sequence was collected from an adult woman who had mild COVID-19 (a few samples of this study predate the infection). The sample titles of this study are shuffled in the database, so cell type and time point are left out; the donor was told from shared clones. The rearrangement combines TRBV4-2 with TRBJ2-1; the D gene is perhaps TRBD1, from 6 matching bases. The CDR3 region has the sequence CASSQGGQQFF. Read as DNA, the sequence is TGTGCCAGCAGCCAAGGGGGGCAGCAGTTCTTC.